The clone carrying this T cell receptor beta chain was seen at least ten times. The antigen remains undetermined. This entry is derived from a study of blood T cells in healthy people across ages. Germline values: CDR1 KGHSH, CDR2 LQKENI. This CDR3 spans 12 amino acids. With 8 bases removed from V and 0 bases from J, the gap between germline ends came to 7 bases. Whole-study findings and limits: Getting older went along with TCR beta diversity per million T cells dropping roughly linearly.

Sample-barcoded 5' priming and a J-beta primer mix drove a second PCR of roughly 7 to 11 cycles. Each cDNA molecule, via a template-switch adaptor with 12 random nucleotides, was tagged. One entry per CDR3 protein results from TCRdb running MiXCR on the 5' RACE reads. The sample consists of 1.2 million to 1.5 million distinct CDR3 sequences, about 43% of them appearing once. The genes are TRBV18 and TRBJ1-1; no clear D gene. Sequences were obtained from blood. The sequence came from a woman between 18 and 29 years old in good health. CDR3 nucleotides: TGTGCCAGCAGCCCCCTGAACACTGAAGCTTTCTTT. This gives the protein CASSPLNTEAFF.